Detailed here is one TCR beta chain. This record comes from a study of cytomegalovirus exposure and HLA in healthy donors. The PCR was carried out with 60 Vbeta primers and 13 Jbeta primers. As processed by the authors: In a later analysis, some 80 million unique TCR beta chains included roughly 11 million shared by two or more donors. Using immunoSEQ multiplex PCR, the repertoire was profiled, and TCRdb retains in-frame clones only, with some absent. V and J calls and clone size are as listed in that table; D and trimming were resolved from the DNA. The sample consists of some 120,000 clones, about three quarters of them appearing once. The source material was PBMCs. This clonotype originated in a female donor in good health and CMV-seronegative.

The DNA of the CDR3 is TGTGCCAGCAGCTTCCGGACTAGTTCCTACGAGCAGTACTTC. This translates into CASSFRTSSYEQYF. This chain connects TRBV7-2 to TRBJ2-7; 7 nucleotides agree with TRBD2. In germline, CDR1 is SGHTA, CDR2 FQGNSA. Trimming took 3 bases from V and 1 from J; bases not matched to a gene: 3. This CDR3 spans 14 amino acids. The variable domain in full, with the rest retrieved from reference TRBV7-2 and TRBJ2-7, is GAGVSQSPSNKVTEKGKDVELRCDPISGHTALYWYRQSLGQGLEFLIYFQGNSAPDKSGLPSDRFSAERTGGSVSTLTIQRTQQEDSAVYLCASSFRTSSYEQYFGPGTRLTVT.